This T cell receptor (beta chain) is from a study of T cell changes during pregnancy in multiple sclerosis. Sequenced by immunoSEQ multiplex PCR; TCRdb stores in-frame clones only, minus some. The table includes roughly 100,000 clones, more than 80% detected once. V was clipped by 8 bases and J by 9 bases; unmatched bases: 13. This CDR3 spans 15 amino acids. In germline, CDR1 is SNHLY, CDR2 FYNNEI. Sequencing used peripheral blood, obtained before pregnancy. The J gene is TRBJ1-6, the V gene TRBV2, with 7 positions matching TRBD1. The source is a female donor with multiple sclerosis, enrolled in a pregnancy study. This chain's CDR3 is CASLDRDREGSPLHF. CDR3 sequence (DNA): TGTGCCAGCCTTGACCGGGACAGAGAAGGTTCACCCCTCCACTTT.